These 16 T cell receptor beta chains came from one sample sequenced in a study of Ad26.COV2.S vaccination and SARS-CoV-2 variants (dated by TCRdb to about 2021). Receptor amplification or capture employed the immunoSEQ multiplex PCR assay. The source is immuneACCESS, and TCRdb retained only in-frame sequences with V and J called. Part of the clones is not carried over; for the studies checked, unresolved V genes explain less than half of this, and the remainder is unexplained. Recorded for this sample are about 350,000 clones; 88% of them occurred a single time. The ten largest make up 6.4% of the sample. The treatment or condition label corresponds to: some 19 received Ad26.COV2.S at low or high dose, single or two shots; about five received placebo; per-sample allocation not given. Repertoires of vaccine and placebo recipients were sequenced from samples taken on day 63 after the first injection.

The specimen comprised peripheral blood, sampled in a trial of Ad26.COV2.S vaccine versus placebo. These receptors all come from a person aged 18-60 years who received the Ad26.COV2.S COVID-19 vaccine or a placebo.

CDR3 loop: CASSEHRSQPQHF. CDR3 bases: TGTGCCAGCAGCGAACACAGGAGTCAGCCCCAGCATTTT. V usage is TRBV11-2 and J usage is TRBJ1-5; D perhaps matches TRBD1 (5 bases). Deletions cut 5 bases from V and 6 bases from J, with 11 bases between. There are 13 residues in the CDR3. Per germline, CDR1 SGHAT and CDR2 FQNNGV.

The chain has TRBV4-3 and TRBJ2-2, with 8 bases lining up with TRBD2. V dropped 0 bases and J dropped 3; count of bases not matched to a gene: 9. Germline loops: CDR1 LGHNA, CDR2 YSLEER. The CDR3 is made up of 18 amino acids. CDR3 amino acids: CASSQDFERERHTGELFF. Written as DNA, the CDR3 is TGCGCCAGCAGCCAAGATTTCGAGCGGGAGCGTCACACCGGGGAGCTGTTTTTT.

This rearrangement joins TRBV5-1 to TRBJ2-2; no definite D call. The CDR3 is made up of 16 amino acids. Germline-derived CDR1 and CDR2 are SGHRS and YFSETQ. Trimming stripped 1 base from V and 1 base from J, with 11 bases between. The CDR3 coding sequence is TGCGCCAGCAGCTTGTCCAGCGCGGTGAACACCGGGGAGCTGTTTTTT. Its translation is CASSLSSAVNTGELFF. The full variable domain, with the rest looked up from reference TRBV5-1 and TRBJ2-2, is KAGVTQTPRYLIKTRGQQVTLSCSPISGHRSVSWYQQTPGQGLQFLFEYFSETQRNKGNFPGRFSGRQFSNSRSEMNVSTLELGDSALYLCASSLSSAVNTGELFFGEGSRLTVL.

The rearrangement joins TRBV6-4 to TRBJ1-2, with D perhaps matching TRBD1 (5 bases). The CDR3 runs 14 residues. Germline CDR1 is MRHNA and CDR2 is SNTAGT. V lost 7 bases, J lost 2 bases, and 14 bases lay in between. The CDR3 nucleotides are TGTGCCAGCACCATCGGGACGGGAAACTATGGCTACACCTTC. This encodes CASTIGTGNYGYTF.

This rearrangement joins TRBV30 to TRBJ1-6; 9 bases match TRBD1. This CDR3 comprises 17 residues. The V segment lost 4 bases and the J segment 7 bases; nucleotides outside the gene matches: 14. CDR1 and CDR2 from the germline V gene are GTSNPN and SVGIG (reference sequence). CDR3 amino acids: CAWTRRTGAMKNSPLHF. CDR3 in DNA: TGTGCCTGGACTCGAAGGACAGGGGCAATGAAAAATTCACCCCTCCACTTT.

The chain links TRBV28 to TRBJ2-4; D is unresolved. The V gene's germline CDR1 is MDHEN and CDR2 SYDVKM. V shed 5 bases and J shed 9 bases, with 17 bases lying between them. CDR3 length: 14 residues. The CDR3 DNA sequence: TGTGCCAGCAGTCCGCGACGCCCCGAAGCCATTCAGTACTTC. Translating gives CASSPRRPEAIQYF.

CDR3 sequence reads: CASSQDGASDHNEQFF. The CDR3 DNA reads as TGTGCCAGCAGCCAAGATGGGGCTAGCGACCACAATGAGCAGTTCTTC. The chain recombines TRBV4-2 with TRBJ2-1, with D perhaps matching TRBD2 (6 bases). The CDR3 extends over 16 amino acids. Trimming cost V 0 bases and J 5 bases, with 14 bases left between them. Germline assignment: CDR1 LGHNA and CDR2 YNFKEQ.

This chain joins TRBV11-1 and TRBJ2-5, with 8 bases fitting TRBD1. CDR1 SGHAT and CDR2 FQDESV come from the germline V gene (reference sequence). V was clipped by 6 bases and J by 4 bases; unmatched bases: 10. This CDR3 comprises 15 residues. Here the CDR3 DNA reads TGTGCCAGCAGGCGCGGGACAGGCGCAGGAGAGACCCAGTACTTC. Translated, it gives CASRRGTGAGETQYF.

The chain employs TRBV27 and TRBJ2-7; D could derive from TRBD1 or TRBD2 (6 bases each). V lost 2 bases to trimming and J lost 3 bases, with 14 bases between them. Germline V gives CDR1 MNHEY, CDR2 SMNVEV (reference sequence). This CDR3 has 15 residues. CDR3 loop: CASSLNREASYEQYF. CDR3 nucleotides: TGTGCCAGCAGTTTAAACAGGGAGGCTAGCTACGAGCAGTACTTC.

The chain carries TRBV4-3 and TRBJ1-4; 8 bases line up with TRBD1. The J segment lost 8 bases and the V segment lost 0 bases, leaving 5 bases of the junction unmatched. The CDR3 length is 15 residues. CDR1 is LGHNA, CDR2 YSLEER, per germline. CDR3 sequence reads: CASSQDRQGNEKLFF. The DNA for the CDR3 is TGCGCCAGCAGCCAAGATCGACAGGGGAACGAAAAACTGTTTTTT.

The chain combines TRBV18 with TRBJ2-5, with a tentative D call TRBD1 (6 bases). V was shortened by 6 bases and J by 2 bases, with 19 bases between the two germline ends. The CDR3 length is 16 residues. Germline-derived CDR1 and CDR2 are KGHSH and LQKENI. CDR3 loop: CASSLTGPPSQETQYF. The DNA of the CDR3 is TGTGCCAGCTCTCTCACAGGGCCACCGTCACAAGAGACCCAGTACTTC.

A word on this clone: The same CDR3 can be traced to other DNA sequences in this sample. The chain has TRBV28 and TRBJ2-6, with D tentatively TRBD2 (6 bases). The CDR3 is made up of 15 amino acids. The V gene lost 3 bases and the J gene lost 2 bases, with 8 bases spanning the gap. Germline CDR1 is MDHEN and CDR2 is SYDVKM. CDR3 sequence: CASSFPGAGANVLTF. In DNA, the CDR3 is TGTGCCAGCAGTTTCCCGGGGGCTGGGGCCAACGTCCTGACTTTC.

Comments on this clone: This sample also contains other DNA sequences that code for the same CDR3. The chain combines TRBV9 with TRBJ1-1, with D tentatively TRBD1 (5 bases). The CDR3 has 14 amino acids. CDR1 and CDR2 (germline): SGDLS, YYNGEE. V was trimmed by 1 base and J by 4 bases, leaving 11 bases between them. Here the CDR3 DNA reads TGTGCCAGCAGCGTACAGGGAGGTAGCACTGAAGCTTTCTTT. It codes for CASSVQGGSTEAFF.

V usage is TRBV28 and J usage is TRBJ2-1, with D maybe TRBD2 (7 bases). The CDR3 covers 15 residues. Germline-derived CDR1 and CDR2 are MDHEN and SYDVKM. V was pared by 10 bases and J by 8 bases, with 24 bases between. For the CDR3, the DNA is TGTGCCATCGACCTTAGGGGGGAGGGCCTCCATGAGCAGTTCTTC. Translating gives CAIDLRGEGLHEQFF.

V is TRBV4-1 and J is TRBJ2-1; D is possibly TRBD1 (5 bases). The CDR3 sequence is 17 residues long. V lost 1 base and J lost 4, with 17 bases in between. Germline CDR1 MGHRA, CDR2 YSYEKL. CDR3 bases: TGCGCCAGCAGCCAAGGTGTAGGGGTAGTCGGTTACAATGAGCAGTTCTTC. Translation: CASSQGVGVVGYNEQFF.

V is TRBV7-3 and J is TRBJ1-5; possibly TRBD1 for D (5 bases). The germline CDR1 and CDR2 sequences are SGHTA and FQGTGA. This CDR3 is built from 17 residues. Trimming pared 1 base from V and 2 bases from J, leaving 15 bases between. The CDR3 DNA follows: TGTGCCAGCAGCTTAATCCTCTGGGGACTGCGCAATCAGCCCCAGCATTTT. Translating it yields CASSLILWGLRNQPQHF.